A single sample is the source of the 22 T cell receptor beta chains below, sequenced in a study of chemoradiotherapy in HPV16-positive cancers. This table comes from immunoSEQ multiplex PCR, and its TCRdb copy is limited to in-frame clones, with some not included. The table records about 12,000 clones, about 77% of them present only once. The sample was taken from a patient who underwent chemoradiotherapy. The receptors derive from a human donor with HPV-associated anogenital cancer.

This clone was observed a handful of times. The chain uses TRBV4-1 and TRBJ1-5; D is uncertain. CDR1 and CDR2 from the germline V gene are MGHRA and YSYEKL. Trimming removed 5 bases from V and 9 bases from J, with 11 bases in between. This CDR3 has 12 amino acids. This CDR3 is CASSGPEGPQHF. CDR3 DNA: TGCGCCAGCAGCGGACCCGAAGGGCCCCAGCATTTT.

The genes are TRBV28 and TRBJ2-1; 7 positions agree with TRBD2. The CDR3 consists of 13 residues. The trim removed 6 bases at V and 8 bases at J, leaving 7 bases unmatched. Germline CDR1 MDHEN, CDR2 SYDVKM. The CDR3 is CASSLTSPHEQFF. Here the CDR3 DNA reads TGTGCCAGCAGCCTGACTAGCCCTCATGAGCAGTTCTTC.

This sequence joins TRBV6-5 and TRBJ2-3; 10 bases fit TRBD1. V lost 4 bases to trimming and J lost 3 bases; unmatched junction nucleotides: 4. The CDR3 runs to 15 residues. Germline CDR1 MNHEY, CDR2 SVGAGI. CDR3 sequence: CASSSGTGVTDTQYF. CDR3 in DNA: TGTGCCAGCAGTTCTGGGACAGGGGTGACAGATACGCAGTATTTT.

The chain is built from TRBV6-5 and TRBJ2-7; maybe TRBD2 (6 bases). Trimming left V 6 bases short and J 5 bases short, with 17 bases between. This CDR3 is 14 amino acids long. The V gene's germline CDR1 is MNHEY and CDR2 SVGAGI. DNA of the CDR3: TGTGCCAGCAGCTATACCCGGGGGAACAACGAGCAGTACTTC. Translating gives CASSYTRGNNEQYF.

This rearrangement joins TRBV29-1 to TRBJ1-1; 9 bases agree with TRBD1. Per germline, CDR1 SQVTM and CDR2 ANQGSEA. Losses at the gene ends were 2 bases for V and 4 bases for J; bases not matched to a gene: 2. The CDR3 runs to 13 residues. CDR3 protein: CSVEPGQGTEAFF. DNA for the CDR3: TGCAGCGTTGAACCGGGACAGGGCACTGAAGCTTTCTTT.

The chain carries TRBV7-9 and TRBJ1-2; D not certain. The CDR3 has 11 residues. Germline loops: CDR1 SEHNR, CDR2 FQNEAQ (reference sequence). V was shortened by 1 base and J by 8 bases, with 5 bases between the two germline ends. CDR3 bases: TGTGCCAGCAGCTTAGGTGGGGGCTACACCTTC. Amino acids: CASSLGGGYTF.

This chain connects TRBV28 to TRBJ1-1; D uncertain. The CDR3 has 15 amino acids. Per the germline V gene, CDR1 is MDHEN and CDR2 is SYDVKM. V was clipped by 5 bases and J by 5 bases, with 18 bases between them. CDR3 in DNA: TGTGCCAGCAGTCCCCACGGATGGGGTCAAACTGAAGCTTTCTTT. It encodes CASSPHGWGQTEAFF.

The chain uses TRBV10-3 and TRBJ1-5; 8 bases are shared with TRBD1. V gave up 10 bases and J gave up 3 bases; unmatched junction bases: 8. The CDR3 extends over 14 amino acids. Germline CDR1 ENHRY, CDR2 SYGVKD. CDR3 coding DNA: TGTGCCACAGAGACAGGGGATAACAATCAGCCCCAGCATTTT. Protein sequence: CATETGDNNQPQHF.

The chain employs TRBV5-4 and TRBJ1-1, with D hard to call. Germline loops: CDR1 SGHNT, CDR2 YYREEE (reference sequence). This CDR3 has 13 residues. The V and J ends lost 2 bases and 0 bases respectively, with 5 bases between them. This chain's CDR3 is CASSFNLNTEAFF. The CDR3 region has the DNA TGTGCCAGCAGCTTTAACCTGAACACTGAAGCTTTCTTT. Complete variable domain (other parts from reference TRBV5-4 and TRBJ1-1): ETGVTQSPTHLIKTRGQQVTLRCSSQSGHNTVSWYQQALGQGPQFIFQYYREEENGRGNFPPRFSGLQFPNYSSELNVNALELDDSALYLCASSFNLNTEAFFGQGTRLTVV.

This clone has more than one count but fewer than ten. CDR3 residues: CASSITGISYGYTF. DNA of the CDR3: TGTGCCAGTAGTATCACCGGGATTTCATATGGCTACACCTTC. The chain uses TRBV19 and TRBJ1-2; D is undetermined. Trimming took 3 bases from V and 5 from J, leaving 13 bases between them. The CDR3 contains 14 residues. Germline loops: CDR1 LNHDA, CDR2 SQIVND (reference sequence).

This clone was seen more than once but under ten times. The chain carries TRBV19 and TRBJ2-7; D unclear. V lost 2 bases, J lost 0 bases, and 8 bases lay in between. Germline loops: CDR1 LNHDA, CDR2 SQIVND (reference sequence). The CDR3 runs to 14 residues. The CDR3 coding sequence is TGTGCCAGTAGTATAACGGGCAGCTCCTACGAGCAGTACTTC. This codes for CASSITGSSYEQYF.

The chain uses TRBV6-5 and TRBJ1-2; tentative D call: TRBD1 (5 bases). Germline CDR1 is MNHEY and CDR2 is SVGAGI. The V end was cut by 0 bases, the J end by 6 bases, with 5 bases between. The CDR3 is 12 amino acids. CDR3 region: CASSYSGDGYTF. In DNA, the CDR3 is TGTGCCAGCAGTTACTCAGGGGATGGCTACACCTTC.

V usage is TRBV5-4 and J usage is TRBJ1-2; no reliable D call. V dropped 4 bases and J dropped 4 bases, with 11 bases sitting between them. There are 13 residues in the CDR3. Germline V gene data show CDR1 as SGHNT and CDR2 as YYREEE (reference sequence). CDR3 amino acids: CASSPSAIYGYTF. For the CDR3, the DNA is TGTGCCAGCAGCCCGTCAGCAATCTATGGCTACACCTTC.

This clone turned up a few times. The chain carries TRBV19 and TRBJ2-7, with 7 bases fitting TRBD1. The V gene end was trimmed by 4 bases and the J gene end by 6 bases; junction bases not matched to a gene: 3. Per germline, CDR1 LNHDA and CDR2 SQIVND (reference sequence). The CDR3 length is 12 residues. CDR3 DNA sequence: TGTGCCAGTAGTAGAGCAGGGGGCGAGCAGTACTTC. Its protein product is CASSRAGGEQYF.

This clone was seen once. This chain links TRBV12-5 with TRBJ1-2, with unresolved D. Looked up from germline, CDR1 is LGHNT and CDR2 is FRNRAP. The length of the CDR3 is 12 residues. V dropped 1 base and J dropped 10 bases, with 10 bases sitting between them. Written as DNA, the CDR3 is TGTGCTAGTGGTTTGGATGGAGGAGACTACACCTTC. It yields the protein CASGLDGGDYTF. The whole variable domain, remainder taken from reference TRBV12-5 and TRBJ1-2, is DARVTQTPRHKVTEMGQEVTMRCQPILGHNTVFWYRQTMMQGLELLAYFRNRAPLDDSGMPKDRFSAEMPDATLATLKIQPSEPRDSAVYFCASGLDGGDYTFGSGTRLTVV.

The chain combines TRBV27 with TRBJ2-7; no clear D gene. There are 13 residues in the CDR3. V gave up 9 bases and J gave up 5 bases, with 17 bases separating them. The V gene's germline CDR1 is MNHEY and CDR2 SMNVEV (reference sequence). The CDR3 reads CASRPLNVDEQYF. The CDR3 DNA reads TGTGCCAGTAGACCCCTGAACGTCGACGAGCAGTACTTC.

This clone was seen a single time. J is TRBJ2-1 and V is TRBV9; D possibly uses TRBD1 or TRBD2 (5 bases each). Germline CDR1 reads SGDLS; CDR2 reads YYNGEE. The CDR3 length is 17 residues. V lost 2 bases and J lost 0, with 15 bases in between. The CDR3 DNA sequence: TGTGCCAGCAGCGTTCCTCCTGGGACGAGCTCCTACAATGAGCAGTTCTTC. It translates to CASSVPPGTSSYNEQFF.

The chain joins TRBV5-1 to TRBJ2-1; 8 nucleotides agree with TRBD2. The CDR3 covers 15 residues. Per the germline V gene, CDR1 is SGHRS and CDR2 is YFSETQ. The J segment lost 7 bases and the V segment lost 1 base, leaving 7 bases of the junction unmatched. Here the CDR3 reads CASSLSGGSFNEQFF. The CDR3 DNA reads as TGCGCCAGCAGCTTGTCGGGGGGGTCTTTTAATGAGCAGTTCTTC.

The CDR3 sequence: CASSGDRGVEQYF. In DNA, the CDR3 is TGTGCCAGCAGTGGGGACAGGGGGGTGGAGCAGTACTTC. The V and J genes are TRBV6-5 and TRBJ2-7; 11 positions match TRBD1. Trimming at V came to 5 bases and at J to 7 bases, leaving 4 bases not matched to a gene. The CDR3 is 13 amino acids. Germline CDR1 MNHEY, CDR2 SVGAGI.

The chain combines TRBV2 with TRBJ2-7; D not resolved. The germline V and J ends were trimmed by 3 bases and 0 bases, with 9 bases remaining between them. CDR1 and CDR2 from the germline V gene are SNHLY and FYNNEI. This CDR3 is 14 amino acids long. CDR3 DNA: TGTGCCAGCAGTGACAGGTCAAGCTCCTACGAGCAGTACTTC. This sequence encodes CASSDRSSSYEQYF.

V and J are TRBV4-1 and TRBJ1-3; possibly TRBD1 for D (6 bases). The ends were cut back, 2 bases at V and 7 bases at J, with 12 bases in the middle. The CDR3 is made up of 14 amino acids. Per germline, CDR1 MGHRA and CDR2 YSYEKL. This CDR3 is CASSQFAGENTIYF. The CDR3 region has the DNA TGCGCCAGCAGCCAATTTGCAGGGGAGAACACCATATATTTT.

V is TRBV5-1 and J is TRBJ1-5, with D maybe TRBD1 (5 bases). V was cut by 4 bases and J by 2 bases, with 22 bases left in between. The germline gives CDR1 SGHRS, CDR2 YFSETQ. This CDR3 contains 18 residues. CDR3 bases: TGCGCCAGCAGCCAGCGCTTCTGGGGGGGAGAGGGCAATCAGCCCCAGCATTTT. This gives the protein CASSQRFWGGEGNQPQHF.